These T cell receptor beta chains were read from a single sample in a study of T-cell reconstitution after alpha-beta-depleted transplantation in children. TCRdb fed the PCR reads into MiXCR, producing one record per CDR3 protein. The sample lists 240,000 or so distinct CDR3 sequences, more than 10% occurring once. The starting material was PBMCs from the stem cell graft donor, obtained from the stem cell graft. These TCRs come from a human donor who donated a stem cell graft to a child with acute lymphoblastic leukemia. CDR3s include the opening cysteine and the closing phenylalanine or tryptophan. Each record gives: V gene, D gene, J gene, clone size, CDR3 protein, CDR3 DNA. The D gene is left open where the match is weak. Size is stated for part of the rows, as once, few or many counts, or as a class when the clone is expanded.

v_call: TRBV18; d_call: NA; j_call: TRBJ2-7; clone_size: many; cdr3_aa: CASSPRIGEQYF; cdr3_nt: TGTGCCAGCTCACCACGTATCGGAGAGCAGTACTTC
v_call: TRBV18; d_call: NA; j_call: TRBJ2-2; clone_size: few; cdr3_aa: CASSPPMTGELFF; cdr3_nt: TGTGCCAGCTCACCACCTATGACCGGGGAGCTGTTTTTT
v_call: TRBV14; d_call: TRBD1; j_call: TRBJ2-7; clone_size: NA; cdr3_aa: CASSQEPGQGAFEQYF; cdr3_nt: TGTGCCAGCAGCCAGGAGCCGGGACAGGGGGCTTTCGAGCAGTACTTC
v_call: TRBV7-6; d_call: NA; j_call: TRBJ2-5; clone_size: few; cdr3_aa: CASSLGNGRSETQYF; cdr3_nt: TGTGCCAGCAGCTTGGGAAACGGGAGAAGCGAGACCCAGTACTTC
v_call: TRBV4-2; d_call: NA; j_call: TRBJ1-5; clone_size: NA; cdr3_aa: CASSPRFWLTGLSNQPQHF; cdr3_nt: TGTGCCAGCAGCCCACGATTTTGGCTTACAGGGCTTAGCAATCAGCCCCAGCATTTT
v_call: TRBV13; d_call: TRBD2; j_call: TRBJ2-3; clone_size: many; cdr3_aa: CASSSGLAATTDTQYF; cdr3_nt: TGTGCCAGCAGCTCCGGACTAGCGGCTACCACAGATACGCAGTATTTT
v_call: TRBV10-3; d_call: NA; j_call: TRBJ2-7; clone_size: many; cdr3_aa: CAISEARRGYEQYF; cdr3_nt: TGTGCCATCAGTGAAGCCCGCCGGGGCTACGAGCAGTACTTC
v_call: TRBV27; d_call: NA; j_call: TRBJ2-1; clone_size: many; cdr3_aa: CASSLSGRYNEQFF; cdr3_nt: TGTGCCAGCAGCTTATCCGGTCGCTACAATGAGCAGTTCTTC
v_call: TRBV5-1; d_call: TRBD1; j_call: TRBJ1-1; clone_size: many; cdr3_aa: CASSFQGATEAFF; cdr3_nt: TGCGCCAGCAGCTTTCAGGGGGCCACTGAAGCTTTCTTT
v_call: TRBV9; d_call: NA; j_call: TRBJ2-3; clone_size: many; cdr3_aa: CASSLLLRGPADTQYF; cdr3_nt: TGTGCCAGCAGCCTACTATTGCGGGGGCCGGCAGATACGCAGTATTTT